The next 13 T cell receptor beta chains were all read from a single sample in a study of graft-versus-host responses after intestinal transplantation. Libraries were prepared by immunoSEQ multiplex PCR; TCRdb keeps only in-frame clonotypes and omits some of them. The profile shows over 20,000 clones, roughly half of them singletons. The material sequenced was alloreactive CD4+ T cells from a mixed lymphocyte reaction culture, taken before intestinal transplant. Subset given: CFSE-low proliferating T cells sorted from roughly six-day pre-transplant mixed lymphocyte reaction (GvH or HvG direction). The receptors were gathered from a human patient who received an intestinal transplant.

The CDR3 nucleotides read TGCGCCAGCAGCTTGGTGTTCGGGACAGGGACAGATACGCAGTATTTT. Amino acid sequence: CASSLVFGTGTDTQYF. The chain has TRBV5-1 and TRBJ2-3, with TRBD1 matching over 9 bases. This CDR3 region has 16 residues. The germline V gene encodes CDR1 SGHRS and CDR2 YFSETQ. V gave up 0 bases and J gave up 3 bases; unmatched junction bases: 5.

The rearrangement joins TRBV5-1 to TRBJ2-3; possible D gene TRBD2, 5 bases. In germline, CDR1 is SGHRS, CDR2 YFSETQ. This CDR3 contains 15 residues. Trimming pared 4 bases from V and 2 bases from J, leaving 14 bases between. Here the CDR3 reads CASSLTGWATDTQYF. In nucleotides, the CDR3 is TGCGCCAGCAGCCTGACGGGGTGGGCCACAGATACGCAGTATTTT. The complete variable domain, with remaining parts taken from reference TRBV5-1 and TRBJ2-3, reads KAGVTQTPRYLIKTRGQQVTLSCSPISGHRSVSWYQQTPGQGLQFLFEYFSETQRNKGNFPGRFSGRQFSNSRSEMNVSTLELGDSALYLCASSLTGWATDTQYFGPGTRLTVL.

The DNA for the CDR3 is TGTGCCAGCAGTGTGACAAACACTGAAGCTTTCTTT. Translated, it gives CASSVTNTEAFF. The chain has TRBV2 and TRBJ1-1; no clear D. The length of the CDR3 is 12 residues. The germline gives CDR1 SNHLY, CDR2 FYNNEI. V lost 4 bases and J 2 bases, leaving 5 bases between the germline ends.

In this sample, this clone turned up a few times. The chain is built from TRBV7-6 and TRBJ1-6; no clear D gene. Deletions cut 1 base from V and 11 bases from J, with 9 bases between. Germline V CDR1 and CDR2: SGHVS, FNYEAQ. The CDR3 totals 13 residues. The CDR3 region has the DNA TGTGCCAGCAGCTTAGGTCCCGAGACACCCCTCCACTTT. It translates to CASSLGPETPLHF.

The V gene is TRBV7-2, the J gene TRBJ1-3, with no clear D. Germline CDR1 reads SGHTA; CDR2 reads FQGNSA. CDR3 length equals 15 residues. Trimming cost V 1 base and J 0 bases, with 7 bases left between them. CDR3 amino acids: CASSLDGLSGNTIYF. The DNA for the CDR3 is TGTGCCAGCAGCTTAGATGGCCTCTCTGGAAACACCATATATTTT.

The DNA of the CDR3 is TGCGCCAGCAGTGAGGCCGGGGGCACAGATACGCAGTATTTT. It yields the protein CASSEAGGTDTQYF. The rearrangement links TRBV10-1 to TRBJ2-3, with a weak D call TRBD2 (5 bases). This CDR3 is 14 amino acids long. The V end was cut by 2 bases, the J end by 1 base, with 7 bases between. CDR1 is WNHNN and CDR2 is SYGVQD in the germline V gene (reference sequence).

This clone was found a few times. The chain combines TRBV9 with TRBJ1-2, with D perhaps TRBD1 (5 bases). The CDR3 contains 14 residues. Looked up from germline, CDR1 is SGDLS and CDR2 is YYNGEE. V lost 0 bases to trimming and J lost 8 bases, with 14 bases between them. The CDR3, as DNA: TGTGCCAGCAGCGTAGTCGGGGGATTCGGGGGCTACACCTTC. This gives the protein CASSVVGGFGGYTF.

The chain couples TRBV7-3 to TRBJ2-2; TRBD2 might be the D (7 bases). CDR1 and CDR2 (germline): SGHTA, FQGTGA. With 1 base removed from V and 6 bases from J, the gap between germline ends came to 12 bases. The CDR3 loop spans 15 amino acids. The CDR3 spells CASSLMGGGPGELFF. The CDR3 DNA follows: TGTGCCAGCAGCTTAATGGGGGGGGGCCCCGGGGAGCTGTTTTTT.

The J gene is TRBJ2-2, the V gene TRBV11-2; D is ambiguous. The CDR3 spans 16 residues. Trimming cost V 1 base and J 4 bases, with 13 bases left between them. In germline, CDR1 is SGHAT, CDR2 FQNNGV. CDR3 sequence (DNA): TGTGCCAGCAGCTTAGCGTCCACCAGGTTCACCGGGGAGCTGTTTTTT. Protein sequence: CASSLASTRFTGELFF.

This clone was found a few times. This chain uses TRBV2 with TRBJ2-3, with TRBD2 identical over 9 bases. Germline-derived CDR1 and CDR2 are SNHLY and FYNNEI. V was clipped by 10 bases and J by 6 bases; unmatched bases: 20. CDR3 length: 17 residues. The CDR3 DNA reads TGTGCCACCACGGTCCGGCCCCGGCTAGCGGGACGGGATACGCAGTATTTT. It codes for CATTVRPRLAGRDTQYF. The full variable domain, completed using reference TRBV2 and TRBJ2-3, is EPEVTQTPSHQVTQMGQEVILRCVPISNHLYFYWYRQILGQKVEFLVSFYNNEISEKSEIFDDQFSVERPDGSNFTLKIRSTKLEDSAMYFCATTVRPRLAGRDTQYFGPGTRLTVL.

This clone was picked up a small number of times. The chain combines TRBV5-4 with TRBJ2-3; 14 nucleotides align to TRBD2. The CDR3 has 17 amino acids. The V and J ends lost 4 bases and 2 bases, in that order; junction bases with no gene match: 6. Germline assignment: CDR1 SGHNT and CDR2 YYREEE (reference sequence). The CDR3 loop reads CASSPGTSGGFTDTQYF. For the CDR3, the DNA is TGTGCCAGCAGCCCGGGGACTAGCGGGGGTTTCACAGATACGCAGTATTTT.

V and J are TRBV11-2 and TRBJ1-6; the D gene is possibly TRBD1 (5 bases). Trimming stripped 5 bases from V and 7 bases from J, with 12 bases between. CDR1 is SGHAT and CDR2 is FQNNGV in the germline V gene. The CDR3 loop spans 14 amino acids. CDR3: CASSVRQPNSPLHF. The DNA of the CDR3 is TGTGCCAGCAGCGTCCGACAGCCGAATTCACCCCTCCACTTT.

The chain joins TRBV27 to TRBJ2-1, with 12 positions matching TRBD2. This CDR3 region has 14 residues. Per germline, CDR1 MNHEY and CDR2 SMNVEV (reference sequence). The V and J ends lost 2 bases and 12 bases, in that order; junction bases with no gene match: 5. The CDR3 loop is CASSLGLAGRGQFF. The CDR3 DNA sequence: TGTGCCAGCAGTTTAGGACTAGCGGGGAGGGGGCAGTTCTTC.